A single sample is the source of the 17 T cell receptor beta chains below, sequenced in a study of T cells after yellow fever vaccination. Using its own MiXCR run on the 5' RACE reads, TCRdb lists one record per CDR3 protein. The sample consists of 450,000 to 650,000 distinct CDR3 sequences, 21% of them appearing once. The input for sequencing was PBMCs, taken 21 days after the first yellow fever vaccination. These receptors were taken from a man younger than 35 who received the YFV17D yellow fever vaccine.

In its sample, this clonotype was seen a few times. The chain joins TRBV7-2 to TRBJ2-1, with D perhaps TRBD2 (5 bases). The germline V and J ends were trimmed by 2 bases and 10 bases, with 12 bases remaining between them. Germline V gene sequence: CDR1 SGHTA, CDR2 FQGNSA. The CDR3 runs 13 residues. CDR3 sequence (DNA): TGTGCCAGCAGCTTAAGGAGTACGGGGGAGCAGTTCTTC. Encoded protein: CASSLRSTGEQFF. Using reference TRBV7-2 and TRBJ2-1 for the parts outside the CDR3, the full variable domain is GAGVSQSPSNKVTEKGKDVELRCDPISGHTALYWYRQSLGQGLEFLIYFQGNSAPDKSGLPSDRFSAERTGGSVSTLTIQRTQQEDSAVYLCASSLRSTGEQFFGPGTRLTVL.

This clonotype was observed a handful of times. V is TRBV10-3 and J is TRBJ1-5, with 9 positions matching TRBD1. Germline CDR1 and CDR2: ENHRY and SYGVKD. This CDR3 spans 14 amino acids. V gave up 6 bases and J gave up 4 bases; unmatched junction bases: 4. The CDR3 is CAISPGQGNQPQHF. CDR3 sequence (DNA): TGTGCCATCAGCCCGGGACAGGGTAATCAGCCCCAGCATTTT.

The chain combines TRBV18 with TRBJ1-1; D might be TRBD1 (6 bases). The germline V and J ends were trimmed by 3 bases and 6 bases, with 23 bases remaining between them. The CDR3 is 17 amino acids. Germline CDR1 KGHSH, CDR2 LQKENI. CDR3: CASSPRDQGPRRSEAFF. CDR3 sequence (DNA): TGTGCCAGCTCACCCAGAGATCAGGGGCCCCGCAGGTCTGAAGCTTTCTTT. Using reference TRBV18 and TRBJ1-1 for the parts outside the CDR3, the full variable domain is NAGVMQNPRHLVRRRGQEARLRCSPMKGHSHVYWYRQLPEEGLKFMVYLQKENIIDESGMPKERFSAEFPKEGPSILRIQQVVRGDSAAYFCASSPRDQGPRRSEAFFGQGTRLTVV.

This clonotype has just a few counts. The CDR3 here is CASSSGTAMNTEAFF. The CDR3 DNA reads as TGCGCCAGCAGCTCCGGGACAGCCATGAACACTGAAGCTTTCTTT. V and J are TRBV5-1 and TRBJ1-1; 7 bases fit TRBD1. The germline V gene encodes CDR1 SGHRS and CDR2 YFSETQ. Trimming cost V 3 bases and J 0 bases; bases outside gene matches: 5. The CDR3 totals 15 residues.

This clonotype was counted a few times. The chain links TRBV7-9 to TRBJ2-2, with a tentative D call TRBD1 (5 bases). V was cut by 8 bases and J by 1 base, with 8 bases left in between. Germline V gene data show CDR1 as SEHNR and CDR2 as FQNEAQ (reference sequence). The CDR3 extends over 13 amino acids. The CDR3 sequence: CASVRENTGELFF. Here the CDR3 DNA reads TGTGCCAGCGTCAGGGAGAACACCGGGGAGCTGTTTTTT.

In DNA form, the CDR3 reads TGCGCCAGCAGCGCAGGGGGTATTTATGGCTACACCTTC. The encoded protein is CASSAGGIYGYTF. The rearrangement links TRBV5-1 to TRBJ1-2; 7 bases are shared with TRBD1. The CDR3 contains 13 residues. Trimming took 4 bases from V and 5 from J; bases not matched to a gene: 5. Germline V gene data show CDR1 as SGHRS and CDR2 as YFSETQ.

This rearrangement joins TRBV7-9 to TRBJ1-6; no definite D call. Trimming stripped 5 bases from V and 10 bases from J, with 9 bases between. This CDR3 is built from 12 residues. Germline assignment: CDR1 SEHNR and CDR2 FQNEAQ (reference sequence). CDR3 loop: CASSLARSPLHF. For the CDR3, the DNA is TGTGCCAGCAGCCTCGCGCGGTCACCCCTCCACTTT.

The rearrangement links TRBV4-3 to TRBJ2-1; 8 nucleotides match TRBD2. V dropped 2 bases and J dropped 2; count of bases not matched to a gene: 8. There are 17 residues in the CDR3. Germline V lookup: CDR1 LGHNA, CDR2 YSLEER. The CDR3 sequence: CASSQNQAGGPYNEQFF. The CDR3 coding sequence is TGCGCCAGCAGCCAAAACCAGGCGGGGGGTCCCTACAATGAGCAGTTCTTC.

This clonotype was counted between two and nine times. V and J are TRBV29-1 and TRBJ1-3, with a tentative D call TRBD1 (6 bases). Per the germline V gene, CDR1 is SQVTM and CDR2 is ANQGSEA. This CDR3 region has 12 residues. This chain's CDR3 is CGVVRGGNTIYF. As DNA, the CDR3 is TGCGGAGTCGTCAGGGGTGGAAACACCATATATTTT.

The rearrangement joins TRBV20-1 to TRBJ2-2; tentatively, D is TRBD1 or TRBD2 (5 bases each). CDR1 DFQATT and CDR2 SNEGSKA come from the germline V gene (reference sequence). The CDR3 extends over 15 amino acids. V gave up 0 bases and J gave up 4 bases, with 12 bases separating them. The CDR3 region is CSARDEGRITGELFF. The CDR3 DNA sequence: TGCAGTGCTAGAGACGAGGGGAGAATCACCGGGGAGCTGTTTTTT.

This clonotype has a handful of counts. The J gene is TRBJ1-5, the V gene TRBV12-3 or TRBV12-4; no clear D. The CDR3 extends over 14 amino acids. Trimming stripped 3 bases from V and 1 base from J, with 7 bases between. CDR3 nucleotides: TGTGCCAGCAGTTTGGGGAGAAGCAATCAGCCCCAGCATTTT. Translating it yields CASSLGRSNQPQHF.

Concerning this clonotype itself: A read error may be the cause here, since a much bigger clone is one base away. The chain combines TRBV20-1 with TRBJ2-2; D could derive from TRBD1 or TRBD2 (5 bases each). The CDR3 is 16 residues long. CDR1 and CDR2 (germline): DFQATT, SNEGSKA (reference sequence). CDR3 in amino acids: CCASGGGRANTGELFF. In DNA, the CDR3 is TGCTGTGCTAGTGGTGGGGGACGTGCGAACACCGGGGAGCTGTTTTTT.

This clonotype was seen a few times. The rearrangement uses TRBV9 and TRBJ2-1, with D possibly being TRBD2 (6 bases). The CDR3 is 14 residues long. Germline V gives CDR1 SGDLS, CDR2 YYNGEE. The V end was cut by 0 bases, the J end by 10 bases, with 14 bases between. The CDR3 loop reads CASSVVGSLGEQFF. The CDR3 coding sequence is TGTGCCAGCAGCGTAGTCGGGAGCCTAGGGGAGCAGTTCTTC.

This clonotype was seen only a few times. The chain carries TRBV5-1 and TRBJ1-1; 7 positions match TRBD1. Germline V gene sequence: CDR1 SGHRS, CDR2 YFSETQ. V gave up 0 bases and J gave up 2 bases; unmatched junction bases: 7. The CDR3 is made up of 16 amino acids. CDR3 nucleotide sequence: TGCGCCAGCAGCTTGGCCCTGACAGGGATAAACACTGAAGCTTTCTTT. It yields the protein CASSLALTGINTEAFF. Using reference TRBV5-1 and TRBJ1-1 for the parts outside the CDR3, the full variable domain is KAGVTQTPRYLIKTRGQQVTLSCSPISGHRSVSWYQQTPGQGLQFLFEYFSETQRNKGNFPGRFSGRQFSNSRSEMNVSTLELGDSALYLCASSLALTGINTEAFFGQGTRLTVV.

This clonotype occurred a few times. J is TRBJ1-5 and V is TRBV20-1; D ambiguous. This CDR3 has 14 amino acids. Trimming took off 3 bases at V and 4 bases at J, with 13 bases between the two ends. Germline CDR1 is DFQATT and CDR2 is SNEGSKA (reference sequence). As DNA, the CDR3 is TGCAGTGCTAGGAATGTACAGTCGAATCAGCCCCAGCATTTT. The encoded protein is CSARNVQSNQPQHF.

The chain has TRBV25-1 and TRBJ2-5, with 9 nucleotides matching TRBD1. The trim removed 5 bases at V and 9 bases at J, leaving 10 bases unmatched. Germline CDR1 reads MGHDK; CDR2 reads SYGVNS. This CDR3 is 14 amino acids long. CDR3 sequence reads: CASSPRDRDGSQYF. DNA of the CDR3: TGTGCCAGCAGTCCCCGGGACAGGGACGGGTCCCAGTACTTC. Combining the CDR3 with reference TRBV25-1 and TRBJ2-5 gives the whole variable domain EADIYQTPRYLVIGTGKKITLECSQTMGHDKMYWYQQDPGMELHLIHYSYGVNSTEKGDLSSESTVSRIRTEHFPLTLESARPSHTSQYLCASSPRDRDGSQYFGPGTRLLVL.

This clonotype came up once. The chain couples TRBV11-2 to TRBJ1-4, with a possible D match to TRBD1 (5 bases). This CDR3 contains 16 residues. V was clipped by 5 bases and J by 5 bases, with 18 bases between them. Germline CDR1 SGHAT, CDR2 FQNNGV. This CDR3 reads CASSPWGGTLNEKLFF. DNA for the CDR3: TGTGCCAGCAGCCCATGGGGCGGGACCCTCAATGAAAAACTGTTTTTT. Combining the CDR3 with reference TRBV11-2 and TRBJ1-4 gives the whole variable domain EAGVAQSPRYKIIEKRQSVAFWCNPISGHATLYWYQQILGQGPKLLIQFQNNGVVDDSQLPKDRFSAERLKGVDSTLKIQPAKLEDSAVYLCASSPWGGTLNEKLFFGSGTQLSVL.